This T cell receptor (beta chain) was sequenced in a study of blood T cell repertoires in COVID-19. Study-level background: Nucleic acid was either cDNA or gDNA, and it came from T cells, B-cell-depleted T cells, or PBMCs.

V trimming: 3 bases; J trimming: 7 bases; junction bases outside the gene matches: 7. CDR1 is SGHRS and CDR2 is YFSETQ in the germline V gene. This CDR3 region has 15 residues. This clone has only a few counts. Original data processing: By means of reference gene primer amplification, nucleated cell counts were estimated. The method was immunoSEQ multiplex PCR; TCRdb's version includes in-frame clones alone and lacks a portion of them. V and J calls and clone size are copied from that table; D and trimming were computed from the DNA. In the table there are about 220,000 clones, 75% to 85% of which are singletons.

This clonotype originated in a man aged 45-65 years with active or convalescent COVID-19. Sequencing was carried out using peripheral blood. The chain uses TRBV5-1 and TRBJ1-4, with 9 positions matching TRBD1. CDR3 sequence reads: CASSSGTGQGEKLFF. CDR3 coding DNA: TGCGCCAGCAGCTCAGGGACAGGGCAGGGTGAAAAACTGTTTTTT. Using reference TRBV5-1 and TRBJ1-4 for the parts outside the CDR3, the full variable domain is KAGVTQTPRYLIKTRGQQVTLSCSPISGHRSVSWYQQTPGQGLQFLFEYFSETQRNKGNFPGRFSGRQFSNSRSEMNVSTLELGDSALYLCASSSGTGQGEKLFFGSGTQLSVL.